This T cell receptor beta chain was recorded in a study of T cells in Graves' hyperthyroidism and ophthalmopathy. This clonotype was picked up many times. Trimming left V 2 bases short and J 1 base short, with 16 bases between. CDR1 is SGHTA, CDR2 FQGTGA, per germline. This CDR3 region has 17 residues. Regions amplified from RNA transcripts were the TCR beta CDR3 regions. The TCR CDR3 was amplified in a first-round RT-PCR using the HTBI primer set. From the multiplex PCR reads, TCRdb called clonotypes with MiXCR, one entry per CDR3 protein. The sample records around 420,000 distinct CDR3 sequences, approximately 14% being singletons.

The clonotype originates from a woman between 18 and 29 years old with Graves' hyperthyroidism. Sample: blood. This rearrangement joins TRBV7-3 to TRBJ2-3; TRBD2 is a possible D gene (6 bases). The chain's CDR3 is CASSLGGRVYGTDTQYF. The CDR3, as DNA: TGTGCCAGCAGCTTAGGGGGGAGAGTGTATGGCACAGATACGCAGTATTTT.